Presented here are 21 T cell receptor beta chains from one specimen sequenced in a study of T-cell memory formation after mild COVID-19. TCRdb re-called the 5' RACE reads with MiXCR, one entry per CDR3 protein. In the table there are 200,000 to 300,000 distinct CDR3 sequences, approximately 15% of which are singletons. The sequencing sample was made of PBMCs or a T cell subset sorted from them (not recorded which). The receptors were gathered from an adult woman who had mild COVID-19 (a few samples of this study predate the infection). Cell type and time point are not known.

The table lists this clonotype with many counts. The chain carries TRBV12-3 or TRBV12-4 and TRBJ2-5; D is uncertain. This CDR3 is built from 13 residues. V lost 4 bases and J lost 5, with 11 bases in between. The CDR3: CASSSGPWETQYF. In DNA, the CDR3 is TGTGCCAGCAGTTCTGGCCCGTGGGAGACCCAGTACTTC.

There are a few counts of this clonotype. The chain recombines TRBV5-1 with TRBJ2-5, with D hard to call. V lost 0 bases to trimming and J lost 2 bases, with 11 bases between them. The CDR3 contains 15 residues. Germline V lookup: CDR1 SGHRS, CDR2 YFSETQ. The CDR3 here is CASSLASRQQETQYF. As DNA, the CDR3 is TGCGCCAGCAGCTTGGCCAGTAGACAACAAGAGACCCAGTACTTC.

The J gene is TRBJ1-1, the V gene TRBV4-1; a weak D match, TRBD1 (5 bases). CDR1 and CDR2 (germline): MGHRA, YSYEKL. Trimming cost V 0 bases and J 1 base, with 9 bases left between them. This CDR3 comprises 15 residues. The CDR3 nucleotides are TGCGCCAGCAGCCAAGATTACGGGGGGAACACTGAAGCTTTCTTT. Translated: CASSQDYGGNTEAFF.

The sample holds one count of this clonotype. This rearrangement joins TRBV29-1 to TRBJ2-1, with a tentative D call TRBD2 (6 bases). Germline CDR1 SQVTM, CDR2 ANQGSEA. V gave up 0 bases and J gave up 0 bases, with 18 bases separating them. CDR3 length: 18 amino acids. The DNA for the CDR3 is TGCAGCGTTGAAGATTGGGCGGGGACGGAGAGCTCCTACAATGAGCAGTTCTTC. This codes for CSVEDWAGTESSYNEQFF.

This clonotype was seen a handful of times. V gene TRBV7-3 combines with J gene TRBJ2-1; D gene uncertain. The V end lost 6 bases, the J end lost 6 bases, and 18 bases lay between the germline ends. The CDR3 runs to 15 residues. Germline CDR1 and CDR2: SGHTA and FQGTGA. CDR3 bases: TGTGCCAGCAGTCCCTCGGGCTTAGTGGGCAATGAGCAGTTCTTC. Translation: CASSPSGLVGNEQFF.

V is TRBV5-4 and J is TRBJ2-3; the D is unclear. Germline-derived CDR1 and CDR2 are SGHNT and YYREEE (reference sequence). Deletions cut 6 bases from V and 6 bases from J, with 17 bases between. This CDR3 spans 14 amino acids. CDR3 nucleotide sequence: TGTGCCAGCACCGAGATCGATTCGTCGGATACGCAGTATTTT. Translated: CASTEIDSSDTQYF.

The V call is TRBV6-5, the J call TRBJ1-5; D gene uncertain. The germline CDR1 and CDR2 sequences are MNHEY and SVGAGI. Trimming stripped 4 bases from V and 6 bases from J, with 19 bases between. This CDR3 contains 16 residues. CDR3 DNA: TGTGCCAGCAGTTCCGCGACTCCGAAAAGAGGTCAGCCCCAGCATTTT. Amino acids: CASSSATPKRGQPQHF.

Only a few counts were recorded for this clonotype. This CDR3 reads CASSLIVGAENEQFF. The CDR3 nucleotides read TGCGCCAGCAGCTTGATTGTGGGAGCCGAAAATGAGCAGTTCTTC. This chain connects TRBV5-1 to TRBJ2-1; a weak D match, TRBD2 (5 bases). The germline V and J ends were trimmed by 1 base and 7 bases, with 15 bases remaining between them. The germline CDR1 and CDR2 sequences are SGHRS and YFSETQ. This CDR3 contains 15 residues.

This clonotype was detected only a few times. The chain employs TRBV19 and TRBJ2-7, with D tentatively TRBD1 or TRBD2 (5 bases each). Germline CDR1 reads LNHDA; CDR2 reads SQIVND (reference sequence). The CDR3 spans 12 residues. V dropped 7 bases and J dropped 2 bases, with 9 bases sitting between them. CDR3 amino acids: CASTGRAYEQYF. The DNA of the CDR3 is TGTGCCAGTACGGGGCGCGCCTACGAGCAGTACTTC.

This chain uses TRBV7-2 with TRBJ1-1; D is perhaps TRBD1 (5 bases). Trimming removed 4 bases from V and 8 bases from J, with 11 bases in between. The CDR3 totals 12 residues. Germline-derived CDR1 and CDR2 are SGHTA and FQGNSA. The CDR3: CASSSVQEEAFF. DNA of the CDR3: TGTGCCAGCAGCTCAGTACAGGAAGAAGCTTTCTTT.

In this sample, this clonotype turned up many times. The V call is TRBV5-1, the J call TRBJ1-1; D gene unclear. With 1 base removed from V and 0 bases from J, the gap between germline ends came to 13 bases. The CDR3 loop spans 16 amino acids. Germline assignment: CDR1 SGHRS and CDR2 YFSETQ. The CDR3 loop reads CASSLNTGSMNTEAFF. The DNA for the CDR3 is TGCGCCAGCAGCTTGAATACCGGGTCTATGAACACTGAAGCTTTCTTT.

This chain links TRBV19 with TRBJ1-5; tentative D call: TRBD1 (6 bases). Trimming shortened V by 8 bases and J by 2 bases, and 16 bases separated the two germline ends. Germline V gives CDR1 LNHDA, CDR2 SQIVND (reference sequence). This CDR3 region has 15 residues. The CDR3 protein is CASQLGGMGNQPQHF. Written as DNA, the CDR3 is TGTGCCAGTCAGTTAGGGGGTATGGGCAATCAGCCCCAGCATTTT. The full variable domain, its missing parts supplied by reference TRBV19 and TRBJ1-5, is DGGITQSPKYLFRKEGQNVTLSCEQNLNHDAMYWYRQDPGQGLRLIYYSQIVNDFQKGDIAEGYSVSREKKESFPLTVTSAQKNPTAFYLCASQLGGMGNQPQHFGDGTRLSIL.

This clonotype appeared a few times. The DNA for the CDR3 is TGTGCCATCAGTGAGTCCATCACAGATACGCAGTATTTT. It specifies CAISESITDTQYF. V gene TRBV10-3 combines with J gene TRBJ2-3; D is unclear. The germline gives CDR1 ENHRY, CDR2 SYGVKD. The CDR3 has 13 residues. Trimming left V 0 bases short and J 2 bases short, with 3 bases between.

J is TRBJ1-2 and V is TRBV2; 7 bases are shared with TRBD1. V gave up 3 bases and J gave up 7 bases; unmatched junction bases: 5. Germline-derived CDR1 and CDR2 are SNHLY and FYNNEI. The CDR3 extends over 13 amino acids. Written as DNA, the CDR3 is TGTGCCAGCAGTGAGGTTAGACAGGGTGGCTACACCTTC. It yields the protein CASSEVRQGGYTF.

This clonotype has more than one count but fewer than ten. The chain combines TRBV7-3 with TRBJ2-5; 11 positions match TRBD2. Germline V gives CDR1 SGHTA, CDR2 FQGTGA. The CDR3 length is 15 residues. V shed 5 bases, J shed 3 bases, and the junction held 5 bases outside the gene matches. The CDR3 sequence is CASSTSGLAEETQYF. In nucleotides, the CDR3 is TGTGCCAGCAGCACATCGGGACTAGCGGAAGAGACCCAGTACTTC. Variable domain in full (rest from reference TRBV7-3 and TRBJ2-5): GAGVSQTPSNKVTEKGKYVELRCDPISGHTALYWYRQSLGQGPEFLIYFQGTGAADDSGLPNDRFFAVRPEGSVSTLKIQRTERGDSAVYLCASSTSGLAEETQYFGPGTRLLVL.

Comment on this clonotype: Compared with germline, one end of the junction differs, possibly owing to a read error. The J gene is TRBJ1-1, the V gene TRBV5-1; D unclear. Germline CDR1 is SGHRS and CDR2 is YFSETQ. The CDR3 totals 14 residues. Here the CDR3 DNA reads TGCGCCAGCAGCATCGATGGGAGGAACACTGAGGCTTTCTTT. Its protein is CASSIDGRNTEAFF.

The J gene is TRBJ2-5, the V gene TRBV7-8, with a tentative D call TRBD1 (6 bases). The CDR3 is 14 amino acids. V was trimmed by 5 bases and J by 6 bases, leaving 16 bases between them. Germline V gene lookup returns CDR1 SGHVS and CDR2 FQNEAQ. CDR3 bases: TGTGCCAGCAGCCGCTACTGGCAGGGGCAGACCCAGTACTTC. Translated, it gives CASSRYWQGQTQYF. The variable domain in full, with the rest retrieved from reference TRBV7-8 and TRBJ2-5, is GAGVSQSPRYKVAKRGQDVALRCDPISGHVSLFWYQQALGQGPEFLTYFQNEAQLDKSGLPSDRFFAERPEGSVSTLKIQRTQQEDSAVYLCASSRYWQGQTQYFGPGTRLLVL.

This rearrangement joins TRBV7-2 to TRBJ1-4; no clear D. This CDR3 is built from 14 residues. V was pared by 3 bases and J by 5 bases, with 10 bases between. From germline, CDR1 is SGHTA and CDR2 FQGNSA. The CDR3, as DNA: TGTGCCAGCAGCTTTGGCGGGAAGAATGAAAAACTGTTTTTT. Its translation: CASSFGGKNEKLFF.

In its sample, this clonotype was seen a few times. The CDR3 sequence: CASSSSGFGGETQYF. CDR3 in DNA: TGCGCCAGCAGTTCGTCAGGGTTCGGGGGAGAGACCCAGTACTTC. The rearrangement joins TRBV5-1 to TRBJ2-5, with D possibly being TRBD2 (6 bases). Looked up from germline, CDR1 is SGHRS and CDR2 is YFSETQ. Deletions cut 5 bases from V and 4 bases from J, with 18 bases between. The CDR3 sequence is 15 residues long.

This clonotype was counted a few times. The V and J genes are TRBV4-3 and TRBJ2-3; maybe TRBD2 (5 bases). The CDR3 totals 14 residues. The V end was cut by 4 bases, the J end by 1 base, with 9 bases between. Germline loops: CDR1 LGHNA, CDR2 YSLEER. CDR3 DNA sequence: TGCGCCAGCAGCCTGGATAGCGGCACAGATACGCAGTATTTT. Its translation: CASSLDSGTDTQYF.

This clonotype came up a few times. The rearrangement uses TRBV24-1 and TRBJ2-2; unclear D gene. Trimming pared 1 base from V and 9 bases from J, leaving 17 bases between. The CDR3 loop spans 16 amino acids. The germline V gene encodes CDR1 KGHDR and CDR2 SFDVKD. CDR3 amino acids: CATSDFSRVRGRELFF. The CDR3 DNA reads TGTGCCACCAGTGATTTCTCCAGAGTAAGAGGCCGGGAGCTGTTTTTT.